These 30 T cell receptor beta chains were all obtained from the same sample, sequenced in a study of CD8 T cells in Susac syndrome (dated by TCRdb to about 2019). The library was generated by the immunoSEQ multiplex PCR assay. RNA was extracted using the RNeasy kit, and about 0.45 to 1 microgram was reverse transcribed with random hexamers. The public sequencing data were trimmed at Q25 with fastp and processed into clonotypes with MiXCR by TCRdb, which kept only in-frame beta chains. When rows share a CDR3 protein, they turn into one entry using the most common DNA and genes. This sample lists roughly 190,000 distinct CDR3 sequences; about 95% were detected once. Of the sample, approximately 0.098% falls within the top ten clones. Sequencing was done on a sample of CD4+ T cells from PBMCs. The receptor set was obtained from a human donor in good health.

The chain recombines TRBV6-6 with TRBJ2-1, with D maybe TRBD2 (5 bases). Between the trimmed V and J ends, which lost 7 bases and 9 bases, there was a span of 16 bases. This CDR3 contains 13 residues. Germline assignment: CDR1 MNHNY and CDR2 SVGAGI (reference sequence). The CDR3 here is CASTEGRAAEQFF. Here the CDR3 DNA reads TGTGCCAGCACCGAGGGTAGAGCGGCTGAGCAGTTCTTC.

The chain recombines TRBV30 with TRBJ1-1; D uncertain. CDR1 and CDR2 from the germline V gene are GTSNPN and SVGIG (reference sequence). Deletions cut 8 bases from V and 4 bases from J, with 14 bases between. The CDR3 spans 12 residues. The CDR3 region has the DNA TGTGCCCTATTCCCAGGAGGCACTGAAGCTTTCTTT. This translates into CALFPGGTEAFF. The full variable domain, in which reference TRBV30 and TRBJ1-1 provide the parts outside the CDR3, is SQTIHQWPATLVQPVGSPLSLECTVEGTSNPNLYWYRQAAGRGLQLLFYSVGIGQISSEVPQNLSASRPQDRQFILSSKKLLLSDSGFYLCALFPGGTEAFFGQGTRLTVV.

The chain links TRBV30 to TRBJ1-1, with D uncertain. Between the trimmed V and J ends, which lost 5 bases and 0 bases, there was a span of 7 bases. This CDR3 is built from 12 residues. The germline V gene has CDR1 GTSNPN and CDR2 SVGIG (reference sequence). The CDR3 reads CAWVDLNTEAFF. CDR3 nucleotide sequence: TGTGCCTGGGTGGACCTGAACACTGAAGCTTTCTTT.

This sequence joins TRBV7-3 and TRBJ2-1; D may be TRBD2 (6 bases). This CDR3 region has 13 residues. V shed 4 bases and J shed 7 bases, with 11 bases lying between them. Germline loops: CDR1 SGHTA, CDR2 FQGTGA. Here the CDR3 DNA reads TGTGCCAGCAGCTCGGGGGTCCCGAATGAGCAGTTCTTC. Protein sequence: CASSSGVPNEQFF.

The V and J genes are TRBV29-1 and TRBJ2-5; 7 nucleotides align to TRBD2. Germline CDR1 is SQVTM and CDR2 is ANQGSEA. V shed 6 bases and J 0 bases; nucleotides not matched to a gene: 10. The CDR3 is made up of 15 amino acids. CDR3 region: CSVGGSGWYQETQYF. As DNA, the CDR3 is TGCAGCGTCGGGGGTAGCGGGTGGTACCAAGAGACCCAGTACTTC.

J is TRBJ2-2 and V is TRBV12-3 or TRBV12-4; 11 bases line up with TRBD2. V was pared by 6 bases and J by 0 bases, with 21 bases of the junction left unmatched. The CDR3 has 22 amino acids. In DNA form, the CDR3 reads TGTGCCAGCAGGCACAAGGGACTAGCGGTTATCTCCGGAATCGCGAACACCGGGGAGCTGTTTTTT. It codes for CASRHKGLAVISGIANTGELFF.

This CDR3 is CASSNRFTSGRNQETQYF. The DNA of the CDR3 is TGTGCCAGCAGTAACAGGTTCACTAGCGGGAGGAATCAAGAGACCCAGTACTTC. The chain has TRBV6-2 or TRBV6-3 and TRBJ2-5; 12 nucleotides agree with TRBD2. J lost 2 bases, V lost 5 bases, and 12 bases had no gene match. The CDR3 length is 18 residues. CDR1 and CDR2 (germline): MNHEY, SVGEGT.

The chain is built from TRBV30 and TRBJ2-3, with TRBD2 identical over 11 bases. The junction had 7 bases not matched to a gene; V was cut back by 3 bases and J by 5 bases. The CDR3 has 15 residues. CDR1 GTSNPN and CDR2 SVGIG come from the germline V gene (reference sequence). The CDR3 region has the DNA TGTGCCTGGAGGCAACTAGCGGGAGTGAGAGATACGCAGTATTTT. Translating it yields CAWRQLAGVRDTQYF. Drawing the rest from reference TRBV30 and TRBJ2-3, the complete variable domain is SQTIHQWPATLVQPVGSPLSLECTVEGTSNPNLYWYRQAAGRGLQLLFYSVGIGQISSEVPQNLSASRPQDRQFILSSKKLLLSDSGFYLCAWRQLAGVRDTQYFGPGTRLTVL.

This clonotype is a singleton in its sample. The chain joins TRBV4-2 to TRBJ2-2; D remains ambiguous. With 7 bases removed from V and 0 bases from J, the gap between germline ends came to 15 bases. Looked up from germline, CDR1 is LGHNA and CDR2 is YNFKEQ. The CDR3 contains 16 residues. The CDR3 region has the DNA TGTGCCAGCACCCCCGAGGTCTTTGCGAACACCGGGGAGCTGTTTTTT. Translated: CASTPEVFANTGELFF.

The chain uses TRBV20-1 and TRBJ2-2, with 7 bases that match TRBD1. The junction had 3 bases not matched to a gene; V was cut back by 2 bases and J by 0 bases. CDR3 length equals 15 residues. Germline lookup yields CDR1 DFQATT and CDR2 SNEGSKA (reference sequence). The CDR3 loop reads CSARNQGANTGELFF. CDR3 nucleotides: TGCAGTGCTAGAAACCAGGGGGCGAACACCGGGGAGCTGTTTTTT.

J is TRBJ2-1 and V is TRBV15; TRBD2 aligns across 11 bases. V lost 1 base, J lost 4 bases, and 3 bases stayed unmatched. The germline V gene has CDR1 LNHNV and CDR2 YYDKDF (reference sequence). This CDR3 is 16 amino acids long. Written as DNA, the CDR3 is TGTGCCACCAGCAGAGCCGGGACTAGCGGATACAATGAGCAGTTCTTC. Protein sequence: CATSRAGTSGYNEQFF.

This chain connects TRBV28 to TRBJ2-3, with 10 bases identical to TRBD2. Losses at the gene ends were 8 bases for V and 0 bases for J; bases not matched to a gene: 14. The CDR3 has 18 residues. Germline V gives CDR1 MDHEN, CDR2 SYDVKM. The CDR3 region has the DNA TGTGCCAGCGGCGGACTAGCGGTCTTCCTTGCGAGCACAGATACGCAGTATTTT. The encoded protein is CASGGLAVFLASTDTQYF. Combining the CDR3 with reference TRBV28 and TRBJ2-3 gives the whole variable domain DVKVTQSSRYLVKRTGEKVFLECVQDMDHENMFWYRQDPGLGLRLIYFSYDVKMKEKGDIPEGYSVSREKKERFSLILESASTNQTSMYLCASGGLAVFLASTDTQYFGPGTRLTVL.

The chain recombines TRBV19 with TRBJ2-4, with D possibly matching TRBD2 (5 bases). This CDR3 contains 14 residues. Per the germline V gene, CDR1 is LNHDA and CDR2 is SQIVND (reference sequence). V was clipped by 7 bases and J by 9 bases, with 19 bases between them. The CDR3 here is CASTSGRGWGIQYF. CDR3 DNA sequence: TGTGCCAGTACCAGCGGCAGAGGGTGGGGCATTCAGTACTTC.

This chain connects TRBV29-1 to TRBJ1-3; 7 bases are a match to TRBD1. The CDR3 has 15 amino acids. Germline V gene lookup returns CDR1 SQVTM and CDR2 ANQGSEA. V was clipped by 4 bases and J by 0 bases; unmatched bases: 6. The CDR3 region has the DNA TGCAGCGTTGCGAGGGACAGAAGCTCTGGAAACACCATATATTTT. Its protein is CSVARDRSSGNTIYF.

The chain carries TRBV11-1 and TRBJ2-7; D might be TRBD2 (6 bases). This CDR3 spans 13 amino acids. V lost 3 bases to trimming and J lost 9 bases, with 15 bases between them. Per germline, CDR1 SGHAT and CDR2 FQDESV (reference sequence). The CDR3 loop reads CASSFPLAERQYF. The DNA of the CDR3 is TGTGCCAGCAGCTTCCCCTTAGCGGAACGGCAGTACTTC.

This chain connects TRBV20-1 to TRBJ2-1; the match to TRBD2 covers 13 bases. Looked up from germline, CDR1 is DFQATT and CDR2 is SNEGSKA (reference sequence). CDR3 size: 20 residues. The V gene end was trimmed by 1 base and the J gene end by 1 base; junction bases not matched to a gene: 13. The CDR3 region is CSARALPGLAGNGSYNEQFF. CDR3 DNA sequence: TGCAGTGCTAGAGCCCTTCCGGGACTAGCGGGAAATGGGTCCTACAATGAGCAGTTCTTC.

The V gene is TRBV30, the J gene TRBJ2-2; unclear D gene. V lost 0 bases, J lost 8 bases, and 4 bases lay in between. The V gene's germline CDR1 is GTSNPN and CDR2 SVGIG (reference sequence). The CDR3 length is 11 residues. As DNA, the CDR3 is TGTGCCTGGAGTGTACGAGGGGAGCTGTTTTTT. Its translation: CAWSVRGELFF.

V is TRBV20-1 and J is TRBJ2-7, with TRBD2 identical over 9 bases. Germline loops: CDR1 DFQATT, CDR2 SNEGSKA (reference sequence). Trimming took 2 bases from V and 0 from J; bases not matched to a gene: 5. This CDR3 is 15 amino acids long. The CDR3 DNA follows: TGCAGTGCTAGACCCCATAGCGGGAGCTCCTACGAGCAGTACTTC. It is translated as CSARPHSGSSYEQYF.

The chain joins TRBV30 to TRBJ1-4, with 8 bases aligning to TRBD1. The V gene end was trimmed by 1 base and the J gene end by 6 bases; junction bases not matched to a gene: 4. Germline V CDR1 and CDR2: GTSNPN, SVGIG (reference sequence). This CDR3 is 14 amino acids long. CDR3 nucleotide sequence: TGTGCCTGGAGTGCTGGACAGGGCGATGAAAAACTGTTTTTT. It encodes CAWSAGQGDEKLFF.

The chain combines TRBV30 with TRBJ2-1, with 10 bases identical to TRBD2. Germline-derived CDR1 and CDR2 are GTSNPN and SVGIG (reference sequence). The CDR3 totals 14 residues. With V trimmed by 1 base and J by 10 bases, 7 bases remained unmatched. The CDR3 nucleotides are TGTGCCTGGAGTGCGGTAGCGGGAGGCTTCGAGCAGTTCTTC. Protein: CAWSAVAGGFEQFF.

J is TRBJ2-7 and V is TRBV20-1; D might be TRBD2 (6 bases). Germline V gene sequence: CDR1 DFQATT, CDR2 SNEGSKA (reference sequence). This CDR3 has 14 amino acids. The V gene lost 1 base and the J gene lost 5 bases, with 15 bases spanning the gap. CDR3 residues: CSARAGVGIHEQYF. The CDR3 DNA sequence: TGCAGTGCTAGAGCGGGAGTGGGGATCCACGAGCAGTACTTC.

This clonotype was counted only a few times. The rearrangement joins TRBV7-3 to TRBJ1-5, with D unclear. This CDR3 spans 13 amino acids. V was pared by 3 bases and J by 2 bases, with 5 bases between. Looked up from germline, CDR1 is SGHTA and CDR2 is FQGTGA. The CDR3 sequence: CASSLSGNQPQHF. DNA of the CDR3: TGTGCCAGCAGCTTGTCCGGCAATCAGCCCCAGCATTTT.

The chain carries TRBV30 and TRBJ2-7; the D is unclear. CDR3 length: 17 amino acids. Trimming removed 3 bases at V and 0 bases at J, with 21 bases between. Germline CDR1 reads GTSNPN; CDR2 reads SVGIG (reference sequence). In DNA form, the CDR3 reads TGTGCCTGGAGCCCGGGCCCCCTCAGGACGCGCTCCTACGAGCAGTACTTC. Protein: CAWSPGPLRTRSYEQYF.

This clonotype was seen once. This chain uses TRBV19 with TRBJ1-2; D unresolved. There are 15 residues in the CDR3. Germline CDR1 is LNHDA and CDR2 is SQIVND (reference sequence). V was pared by 3 bases and J by 5 bases, with 16 bases between. The CDR3 nucleotides read TGTGCCAGTAGTATCTTGGGCGACCGGGCGTATGGCTACACCTTC. Encoded protein: CASSILGDRAYGYTF.

This clonotype has just one count. V and J are TRBV30 and TRBJ2-7, with D possibly TRBD2 on 6 matching bases. In germline, CDR1 is GTSNPN, CDR2 SVGIG (reference sequence). Trimming took off 3 bases at V and 2 bases at J, with 11 bases between the two ends. The CDR3 is 13 residues long. The CDR3 sequence: CAWREAGPYEQYF. The CDR3 DNA reads as TGTGCCTGGAGGGAGGCGGGACCCTACGAGCAGTACTTC. Combining the CDR3 with reference TRBV30 and TRBJ2-7 gives the whole variable domain SQTIHQWPATLVQPVGSPLSLECTVEGTSNPNLYWYRQAAGRGLQLLFYSVGIGQISSEVPQNLSASRPQDRQFILSSKKLLLSDSGFYLCAWREAGPYEQYFGPGTRLTVT.

This chain connects TRBV12-3 or TRBV12-4 to TRBJ1-2, with a weak D call TRBD1 (5 bases). V was cut by 3 bases and J by 3 bases, with 11 bases left in between. This CDR3 spans 14 amino acids. The CDR3 reads CASSFSPRDYGYTF. The CDR3 DNA reads TGTGCCAGCAGTTTTTCGCCCAGGGACTATGGCTACACCTTC.

This sequence joins TRBV12-3 or TRBV12-4 and TRBJ2-5, with 7 bases matching TRBD1. Unmatched junction bases numbered 12, after V lost 6 bases and J lost 8 bases. The CDR3 covers 14 residues. This CDR3 is CASSPGQARETQYF. Here the CDR3 DNA reads TGTGCCAGCAGCCCTGGACAGGCAAGAGAAACCCAGTACTTC.

This clonotype turned up a few times. The V gene is TRBV27, the J gene TRBJ2-5; D call uncertain. This CDR3 spans 9 amino acids. Germline V gives CDR1 MNHEY, CDR2 SMNVEV (reference sequence). V dropped 7 bases and J dropped 5 bases, with 2 bases sitting between them. CDR3: CASIETQYF. In DNA form, the CDR3 reads TGTGCCAGCATTGAGACCCAGTACTTC.

The chain has TRBV29-1 and TRBJ2-6, with D possibly TRBD2 on 6 matching bases. Germline lookup yields CDR1 SQVTM and CDR2 ANQGSEA. The CDR3 is made up of 13 amino acids. V lost 3 bases, J lost 3 bases, and 6 bases lay in between. The CDR3 spells CSVDGGGANVLTF. The CDR3, as DNA: TGCAGCGTTGACGGGGGTGGGGCCAACGTCCTGACTTTC.

The chain recombines TRBV14 with TRBJ2-1; TRBD2 matches 7 bases. J lost 7 bases, V lost 5 bases, and 11 bases had no gene match. This CDR3 has 15 residues. CDR1 is SGHDN, CDR2 FVKESK, per germline. This chain's CDR3 is CASSITSVPGNEQFF. The CDR3 bases are TGTGCCAGCAGCATTACTAGCGTTCCGGGGAATGAGCAGTTCTTC.